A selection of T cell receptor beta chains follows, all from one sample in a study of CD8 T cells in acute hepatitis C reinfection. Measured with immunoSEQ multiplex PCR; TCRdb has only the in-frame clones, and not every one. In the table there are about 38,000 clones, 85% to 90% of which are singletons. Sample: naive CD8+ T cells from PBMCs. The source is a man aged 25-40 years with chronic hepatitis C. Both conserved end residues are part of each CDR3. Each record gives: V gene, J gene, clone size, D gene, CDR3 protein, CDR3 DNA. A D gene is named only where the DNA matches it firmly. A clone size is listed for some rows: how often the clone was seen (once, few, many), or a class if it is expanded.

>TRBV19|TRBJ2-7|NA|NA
CASSFQWEFEQYF
TGTGCCAGTAGCTTTCAGTGGGAGTTCGAGCAGTACTTC
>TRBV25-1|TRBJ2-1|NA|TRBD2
CASSEGGSYNEQFF
TGTGCCAGCAGTGAGGGGGGGAGTTACAATGAGCAGTTCTTC
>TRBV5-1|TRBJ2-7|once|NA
CASSLGRYEQYF
TGCGCCAGCAGCTTGGGGCGTTACGAGCAGTACTTC
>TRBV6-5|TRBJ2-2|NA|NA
CASSYSTGNTGELFF
TGTGCCAGCAGTTACTCGACAGGGAACACCGGGGAGCTGTTTTTT
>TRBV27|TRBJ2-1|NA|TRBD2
CASSFSGSRHEQFF
TGTGCCAGCAGTTTTAGCGGGAGTAGGCATGAGCAGTTCTTC
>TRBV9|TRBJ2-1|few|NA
CASSADSGREFF
TGTGCCAGCAGCGCGGACTCGGGACGGGAGTTCTTC
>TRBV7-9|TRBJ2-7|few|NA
CASSPDSTYEQYF
TGTGCCAGCAGCCCGGACAGCACCTACGAGCAGTACTTC
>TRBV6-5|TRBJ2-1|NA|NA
CASRSAGSYNEQFF
TGTGCCAGCAGGAGCGCGGGCTCTTACAATGAGCAGTTCTTC
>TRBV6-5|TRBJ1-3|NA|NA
CASSVSLGNTIYF
TGTGCCAGCAGTGTTTCCCTTGGAAACACCATATATTTT
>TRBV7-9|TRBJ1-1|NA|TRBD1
CASRSSGTGGVTEAFF
TGTGCCAGCAGATCTTCCGGGACAGGGGGCGTCACTGAAGCTTTCTTT
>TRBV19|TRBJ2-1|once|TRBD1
CASTRTGRNEQFF
TGTGCCAGTACCCGGACAGGGAGGAATGAGCAGTTCTTC
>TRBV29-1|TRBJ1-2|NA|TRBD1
CSARTGEGYTF
TGCAGCGCCCGGACAGGGGAAGGCTACACCTTC
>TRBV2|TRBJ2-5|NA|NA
CASRGTLEHGEAQYF
TGTGCCAGCAGGGGGACTTTAGAACACGGAGAGGCCCAGTACTTC
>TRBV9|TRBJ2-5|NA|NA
CASSVVPRAAQEAQYF
TGTGCCAGCAGCGTAGTGCCGAGGGCAGCCCAAGAGGCCCAGTACTTC
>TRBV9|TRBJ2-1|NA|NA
CASSVGGDGSYNEQFF
TGTGCCAGCAGCGTAGGCGGGGACGGTTCCTACAATGAGCAGTTCTTC
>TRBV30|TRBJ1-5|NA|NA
CAWDGGTTNQPQHF
TGTGCCTGGGACGGAGGGACCACCAATCAGCCCCAGCATTTT
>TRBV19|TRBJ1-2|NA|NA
CASSTGLHYGYTF
TGTGCCAGTAGTACAGGACTGCACTATGGCTACACCTTC
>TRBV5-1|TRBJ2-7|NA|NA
CASSFWGNSYEQYF
TGCGCCAGCAGCTTCTGGGGTAACTCCTACGAGCAGTACTTC
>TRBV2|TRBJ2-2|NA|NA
CASSLIRTASGTGELFF
TGTGCCAGCAGTCTTATTCGGACGGCGTCCGGTACCGGGGAGCTGTTTTTT
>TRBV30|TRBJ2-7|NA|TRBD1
CAWKGTEQNYEQYF
TGTGCCTGGAAGGGGACAGAGCAGAACTACGAGCAGTACTTC
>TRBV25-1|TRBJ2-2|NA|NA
CASSDVGVGGELFF
TGTGCCAGCAGTGACGTAGGGGTGGGCGGGGAGCTGTTTTTT
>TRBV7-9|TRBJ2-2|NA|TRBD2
CASSLGLAGPTGELFF
TGTGCCAGCAGCTTGGGACTAGCGGGACCTACCGGGGAGCTGTTTTTT
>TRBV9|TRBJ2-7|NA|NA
CASSVGGSYEQYF
TGTGCCAGCAGCGTAGGTGGTTCCTACGAGCAGTACTTC
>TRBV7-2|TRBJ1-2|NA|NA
CASSLVTSYGYTF
TGTGCCAGCAGCTTAGTCACAAGCTATGGCTACACCTTC
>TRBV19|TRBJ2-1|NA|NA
CASNAGVGYNEQFF
TGTGCCAGTAACGCAGGGGTTGGGTACAATGAGCAGTTCTTC
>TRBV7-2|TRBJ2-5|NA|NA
CASSRYTGLETQYF
TGTGCCAGCAGCCGATACACGGGTTTGGAGACCCAGTACTTC
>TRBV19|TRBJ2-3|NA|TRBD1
CASSRQGLDTQYF
TGTGCCAGTAGTAGACAGGGTTTGGATACGCAGTATTTT
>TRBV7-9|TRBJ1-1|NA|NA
CASNLGGNTEAFF
TGTGCCAGCAATCTGGGGGGTAACACTGAAGCTTTCTTT
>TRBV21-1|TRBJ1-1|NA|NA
CASSFRTMNTEAFF
TGTGCCAGCAGCTTCAGAACAATGAACACTGAAGCTTTCTTT
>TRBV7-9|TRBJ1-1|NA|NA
CASSLGPGEAFF
TGTGCCAGCAGCTTAGGTCCGGGTGAAGCTTTCTTT
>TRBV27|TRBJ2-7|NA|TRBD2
CASSYQAGGPHEQYF
TGTGCCAGCAGTTACCAAGCGGGAGGGCCTCACGAGCAGTACTTC
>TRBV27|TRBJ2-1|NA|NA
CASSRGLGSYNEQFF
TGTGCCAGCAGCCGGGGGCTGGGCTCCTACAATGAGCAGTTCTTC
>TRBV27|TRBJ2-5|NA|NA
CASSLLRGGNQETQYF
TGTGCCAGCAGTTTGCTTCGCGGGGGCAACCAAGAGACCCAGTACTTC
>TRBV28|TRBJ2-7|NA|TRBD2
CASSSLADLTKQYF
TGTGCCAGCAGTTCACTAGCGGACCTTACGAAGCAGTACTTC
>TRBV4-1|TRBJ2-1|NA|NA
CASSPPRGASEYNEQFF
TGCGCCAGCAGCCCCCCTCGAGGGGCTAGCGAATACAATGAGCAGTTCTTC
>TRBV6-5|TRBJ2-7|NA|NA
CASSYSMYAEQYF
TGTGCCAGCAGTTACTCGATGTACGCCGAGCAGTACTTC
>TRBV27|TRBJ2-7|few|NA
CASRQLVDTYSYEQYF
TGTGCCAGCCGCCAATTGGTGGACACCTACTCCTACGAGCAGTACTTC
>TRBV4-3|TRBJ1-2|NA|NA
CASSPRQFGNYGYTF
TGCGCCAGCAGCCCCCGACAGTTCGGCAACTATGGCTACACCTTC
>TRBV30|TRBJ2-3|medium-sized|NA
CAWSGPATTDTQYF
TGTGCCTGGAGTGGGCCGGCGACCACAGATACGCAGTATTTT
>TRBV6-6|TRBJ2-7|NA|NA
CASNPGGPTYEQYF
TGTGCCAGCAACCCCGGGGGGCCCACCTACGAGCAGTACTTC
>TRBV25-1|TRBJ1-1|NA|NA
CASSESEATEAFF
TGTGCCAGCAGTGAATCAGAGGCTACTGAAGCTTTCTTT
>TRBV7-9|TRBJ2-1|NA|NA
CASSYEGARGWDNEQFF
TGTGCCAGCAGCTATGAAGGGGCCAGGGGATGGGACAATGAGCAGTTCTTC
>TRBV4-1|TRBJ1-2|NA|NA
CASSQGKSEGDGYTF
TGCGCCAGCAGCCAAGGAAAAAGCGAGGGAGATGGCTACACCTTC
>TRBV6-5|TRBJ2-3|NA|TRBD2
CASSYLSGASTDTQYF
TGTGCCAGCAGTTACCTCAGCGGGGCTAGCACAGATACGCAGTATTTT
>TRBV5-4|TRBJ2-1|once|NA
CASSLNNEQFF
TGTGCCAGCAGCCTGAACAATGAGCAGTTCTTC
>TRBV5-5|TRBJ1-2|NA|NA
CASSLFGTDGNYGYTF
TGTGCCAGCAGCCTATTCGGGACGGACGGGAACTATGGCTACACCTTC
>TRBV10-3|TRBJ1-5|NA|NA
CATSAGTLNQPQHF
TGTGCCACCTCTGCCGGGACACTCAATCAGCCCCAGCATTTT
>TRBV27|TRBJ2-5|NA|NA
CASSPGSPEGETQYF
TGTGCCAGCAGTCCGGGGAGTCCAGAGGGAGAGACCCAGTACTTC
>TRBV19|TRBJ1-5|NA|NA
CASSIGGEPQHF
TGTGCCAGTAGTATAGGCGGGGAGCCCCAGCATTTT
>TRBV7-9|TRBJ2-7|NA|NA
CASSPTPGYEQYF
TGTGCCAGCAGTCCAACTCCGGGCTACGAGCAGTACTTC
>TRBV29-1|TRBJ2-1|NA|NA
CSAQEGPLQLNEQFF
TGCAGCGCGCAAGAGGGGCCCTTACAACTCAATGAGCAGTTCTTC
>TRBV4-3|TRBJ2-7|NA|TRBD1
CASSQDGMGTGLYEQYF
TGCGCCAGCAGCCAAGATGGGATGGGGACAGGGTTGTACGAGCAGTACTTC
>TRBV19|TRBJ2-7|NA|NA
CASSISSPYEQYF
TGTGCCAGTAGTATCTCTAGCCCTTACGAGCAGTACTTC
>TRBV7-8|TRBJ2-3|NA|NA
CASSLGPGSTDTQYF
TGTGCCAGCAGCTTAGGTCCAGGAAGCACAGATACGCAGTATTTT
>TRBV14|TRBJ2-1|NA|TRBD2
CASSQASGFREGYNEQFF
TGTGCCAGCAGCCAAGCCTCCGGGTTCCGGGAGGGTTACAATGAGCAGTTCTTC